This is a list of T cell receptor beta chains from one sample in a study of response to subunit inactivated influenza vaccine. From the RT-PCR reads, TCRdb called clonotypes with MiXCR, one entry per CDR3 protein. The sample lists more than 500,000 distinct CDR3 sequences, about 11% seen once, with roughly 9.6% in the top ten. This sample was shared with a second study, whose subject was T cells expressing NK-cell markers.

Sequencing was performed on PBMCs from blood, taken on the day of vaccination. The receptors were sampled from a man aged 45-65 years who received an inactivated influenza vaccine. Each CDR3 is given with its conserved first and last residue. The order of the fields is V gene, D gene, clone size, J gene, CDR3 DNA, CDR3 protein. D genes are given only for firm matches. Only part of the rows carry a size: once, few, many, or a class if the clone is expanded.

TRBV28	TRBD2	many	TRBJ2-3	TGTGCCAGCGGTCTGACTAGCGGGAGCACAGATACGCAGTATTTT	CASGLTSGSTDTQYF
TRBV5-1	TRBD2	few	TRBJ2-3	TGCGCCAGCAGCTTCCCCACTAGCGCGGTGGGCACAGATACGCAGTATTTT	CASSFPTSAVGTDTQYF
TRBV27	-	-	TRBJ2-3	TGTGCCAGCAGCTCGAGCTGGCGCGCCCAAGATACGCAGTATTTT	CASSSSWRAQDTQYF
TRBV5-6	TRBD1	few	TRBJ1-5	TGTGCCAGCAGCAGGGACAGGGCTACGCCCCAGCATTTT	CASSRDRATPQHF
TRBV4-1	-	few	TRBJ2-2	TGCGCCAGCAGCCAAGATTTCGGGGCTGCCGGGGAGCTGTTTTTT	CASSQDFGAAGELFF
TRBV20-1	-	few	TRBJ1-5	TGCAGTGTTCAGGGCGGTGGCAATCAGCCCCAGCATTTT	CSVQGGGNQPQHF
TRBV5-1	-	-	TRBJ1-4	TGCGCCAGCAGCTTGGGGGCAAGTGAAAAACTGTTTTTT	CASSLGASEKLFF
TRBV12-3/TRBV12-4	-	-	TRBJ2-3	TGTGCCAGTAGTTTAACGGCACAGAGCAGGGCCGGCACAGATACGCAGTATTTT	CASSLTAQSRAGTDTQYF
TRBV7-2	TRBD1	-	TRBJ1-2	TGTGCCAGCAGCGCCGGGACAGGGTTTAACTATGGCTACACCTTC	CASSAGTGFNYGYTF
TRBV14	TRBD1	-	TRBJ2-2	TGTGCCAGCAGCCAACACACCGGGACAGTCTACACCGGGGAGCTGTTTTTT	CASSQHTGTVYTGELFF
TRBV5-1	-	few	TRBJ1-1	TGCGCCAGCAGCCCTGTTGGGGAAGTCACTGAAGCTTTCTTT	CASSPVGEVTEAFF
TRBV18	-	-	TRBJ1-5	TGTGCCAGCTCACCCACACGCGGGGACGCTCAGCCCCAGCATTTT	CASSPTRGDAQPQHF
TRBV29-1	-	few	TRBJ1-1	TGCAGCACTGCTTGGACGGATGAAGCTTTCTTT	CSTAWTDEAFF
TRBV5-1	TRBD2	few	TRBJ2-3	TGCGCCAGCGTACTAGCGGGAGGGCCATTCACAGATACGCAGTATTTT	CASVLAGGPFTDTQYF
TRBV20-1	TRBD1	few	TRBJ1-2	TGCAGTGCTGTGGACAGGGTTAACTATGGCTACACCTTC	CSAVDRVNYGYTF
TRBV2	-	few	TRBJ2-3	TGTGCCAGCAGTGAGCCGGGGTCAGATACGCAGTATTTT	CASSEPGSDTQYF
TRBV2	TRBD2	-	TRBJ2-2	TGTGCCAGCAGTGAAATGGGCGGGAGCGCCGGGGAGCTGTTTTTT	CASSEMGGSAGELFF
TRBV20-1	TRBD2	-	TRBJ2-2	TGCAGTGCTGTAGCGGGAGGTTCCACCGGGGAGCTGTTTTTT	CSAVAGGSTGELFF
TRBV10-3	TRBD1	-	TRBJ1-5	TGTGCCATCAGGGACAGGCTGGATCAGCCCCAGCATTTT	CAIRDRLDQPQHF
TRBV29-1	TRBD2	many	TRBJ2-1	TGCAGCGTTCGACTAGCGGGAGCTTGGGAGCAGTTCTTC	CSVRLAGAWEQFF
TRBV12-3/TRBV12-4	-	few	TRBJ2-2	TGTGCCAGCAGTGGGGGGCCAACCAGCACCGGGGAGCTGTTTTTT	CASSGGPTSTGELFF
TRBV28	-	few	TRBJ1-1	TGTGCCAGCAGTAAGCACTTTAACAGGGACACTGAAGCTTTCTTT	CASSKHFNRDTEAFF